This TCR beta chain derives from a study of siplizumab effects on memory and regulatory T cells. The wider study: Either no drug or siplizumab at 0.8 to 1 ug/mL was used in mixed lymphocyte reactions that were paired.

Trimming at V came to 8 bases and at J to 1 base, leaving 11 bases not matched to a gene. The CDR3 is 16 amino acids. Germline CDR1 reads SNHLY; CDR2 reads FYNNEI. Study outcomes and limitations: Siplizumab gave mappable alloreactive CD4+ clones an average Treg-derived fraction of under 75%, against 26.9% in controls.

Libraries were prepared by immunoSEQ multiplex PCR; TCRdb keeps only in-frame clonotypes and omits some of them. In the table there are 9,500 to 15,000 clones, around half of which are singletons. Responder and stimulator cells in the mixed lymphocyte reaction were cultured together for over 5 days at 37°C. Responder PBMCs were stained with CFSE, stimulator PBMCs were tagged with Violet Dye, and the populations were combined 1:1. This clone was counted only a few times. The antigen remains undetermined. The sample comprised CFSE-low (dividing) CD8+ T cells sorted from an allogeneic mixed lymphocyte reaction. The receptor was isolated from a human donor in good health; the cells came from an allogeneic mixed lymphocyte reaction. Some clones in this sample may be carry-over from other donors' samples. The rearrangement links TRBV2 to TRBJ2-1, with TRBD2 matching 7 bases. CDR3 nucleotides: TGTGCCAGCGTCGGGACTAAAGATTTTTCCTACAATGAGCAGTTCTTC. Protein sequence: CASVGTKDFSYNEQFF. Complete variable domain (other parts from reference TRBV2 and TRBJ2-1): EPEVTQTPSHQVTQMGQEVILRCVPISNHLYFYWYRQILGQKVEFLVSFYNNEISEKSEIFDDQFSVERPDGSNFTLKIRSTKLEDSAMYFCASVGTKDFSYNEQFFGPGTRLTVL.